The rows below give T cell receptor beta chains drawn from one sample of a study of shared clonotypes between healthy human individuals. TCRdb's table, derived via immunoSEQ multiplex PCR, lists solely in-frame clones and lacks some. In the table there are under 2.5 million clones, 85% to 95% of which are singletons. The sample comprised naive CD4+ T cells from PBMCs. The source of these receptors is a young man in good health. Some clones in this sample may be carry-over from other donors' samples. The CDR3 runs from the conserved cysteine through the conserved F or W. The order of the fields is J gene, CDR3 length, V gene, CDR3 protein.

TRBJ1-2 15 TRBV11-2 CASSPGPLGNYGYTF
TRBJ2-3 17 TRBV7-2 CASSLLGPGQYTDTQYF
TRBJ1-5 14 TRBV6-5 CASRGQGLSQPQHF
TRBJ1-1 14 TRBV5-1 CASTVSDRTTQAFF
TRBJ1-5 13 TRBV30 CAWSSGSNQPQHF
TRBJ2-3 15 TRBV6-1 CASGRLRDSTDTQYF
TRBJ1-2 14 TRBV6-5 CASGRASANYGYTF
TRBJ2-7 14 TRBV6-1 CASSEQRASYEQYF
TRBJ2-1 16 TRBV7-9 CASSEGIGTSRNEQFF
TRBJ1-1 13 TRBV9 CASSGRQGSEAFF
TRBJ2-5 13 TRBV19 CASSIERGETQYF
TRBJ1-5 16 TRBV4-1 CASSQGQGTSNQPQHF
TRBJ1-2 15 TRBV7-9 CASSFSGDRVDGYTF
TRBJ1-1 15 TRBV6-5 CASSPRRTGWTEAFF
TRBJ2-2 14 TRBV13 CASTWWGFAGELFF
TRBJ1-3 19 TRBV5-4 CASSFGSPAAIASGNTIYF
TRBJ2-2 15 TRBV29-1 CSVQTRTGYTGELFF
TRBJ1-1 15 TRBV28 CASSPWGGGNTEAFF
TRBJ1-1 16 TRBV28 CASSRPGGPRSTEAFF
TRBJ1-2 15 TRBV18 CASSPTRDTHEGYTF
TRBJ1-3 14 TRBV29-1 CTAAAGTSGNTIYF
TRBJ2-7 13 TRBV11-3 CASSFGPSYEQYF
TRBJ2-5 17 TRBV7-8 CASSFGHGHRVQETQYF
TRBJ1-3 15 TRBV19 CASSRTGGPGNTIYF
TRBJ1-3 17 TRBV7-3 CASSLNTVLSSGNTIYF
TRBJ1-5 13 TRBV6-1 CASGRGRGQPQHF
TRBJ2-5 14 TRBV7-7 CASSSVAGVGTQYF
TRBJ2-6 19 TRBV30 CAWSHFVGTPLSGANVLTF
TRBJ2-2 12 TRBV27 CASRPAFGELFF
TRBJ2-7 15 TRBV28 CASSSTGLSSYEQYF
TRBJ2-7 17 TRBV18 CASSPPGKGGQADEQYF
TRBJ1-4 12 TRBV30 CAWTGDNEKLFF
TRBJ1-2 13 TRBV4-1 CASSQDRLGGYTF
TRBJ2-7 13 TRBV27 CASSITPTNEQYF
TRBJ1-1 13 TRBV2 CASQGQPNTEAFF
TRBJ1-2 12 TRBV10-3 CAISGNNYGYTF
TRBJ1-1 16 TRBV10-1 CASWEAPGRGNTEAFF
TRBJ2-6 18 TRBV10-2 CASSGRDRVISGANVLTF
TRBJ2-1 12 TRBV15 CATSREGNEQFF
TRBJ1-4 14 TRBV5-1 CASSLRTANEKLFF
TRBJ1-1 18 TRBV9 CASSVAPGYAGMNTEAFF
TRBJ2-7 14 TRBV30 CAWSGLAGDYEQYF
TRBJ1-2 12 TRBV28 CASSFGGYGYTF
TRBJ2-1 15 TRBV7-6 CASSLGLAGNNEQFF
TRBJ1-2 15 TRBV18 CASSPDIVIIGGYTF
TRBJ1-6 16 TRBV27 CASSSWNRELRSPLHF
TRBJ2-1 16 TRBV4-1 CASSQPGLAGRNEQFF
TRBJ2-1 15 TRBV28 CASSLWGTSGIEQFF
TRBJ2-7 15 TRBV5-4 CASSRIGSSFYEQYF
TRBJ2-7 13 TRBV11-2 CASSMTGTDEQYF
TRBJ2-1 17 TRBV9 CASSVVDAGRGDNEQFF